The 22 T cell receptor beta chains given below trace back to one sample, sequenced in a study of cytomegalovirus exposure and HLA in healthy donors. The PCR employed 60 Vbeta primers together with 13 Jbeta primers. Only in-frame clones appear in the TCRdb table, and some are missing; sequencing was by immunoSEQ multiplex PCR. The data contain fewer than 250,000 clones, about 83% of them singletons. Sequences were obtained from PBMCs. These receptors were taken from a man between 35 and 55 years old in good health and CMV-seropositive.

V and J are TRBV2 and TRBJ2-4; possibly TRBD2 for D (5 bases). V shed 10 bases and J shed 13 bases, with 17 bases lying between them. Germline lookup yields CDR1 SNHLY and CDR2 FYNNEI. The CDR3 length is 11 residues. In nucleotides, the CDR3 is TGTGCCACCGAGAGGGTTCAGAGGCAGTACTTC. Translated, it gives CATERVQRQYF.

This clone came up once. This chain uses TRBV27 with TRBJ1-5; D unresolved. V lost 6 bases and J lost 0, with 9 bases in between. Per the germline V gene, CDR1 is MNHEY and CDR2 is SMNVEV (reference sequence). The CDR3 runs to 14 residues. CDR3 residues: CASSGDYSNQPQHF. The CDR3 bases are TGTGCCAGCAGCGGAGATTATAGCAATCAGCCCCAGCATTTT.

The gene calls are TRBV6-1 and TRBJ1-3, with 7 bases identical to TRBD1. The CDR3 has 16 amino acids. Germline CDR1 MNHNS, CDR2 SASEGT. V lost 4 bases and J lost 2; bases outside the gene matches: 8. The CDR3 region is CASSGQGRNTGNTIYF. The CDR3 nucleotides are TGTGCCAGCAGTGGACAGGGAAGGAACACTGGAAACACCATATATTTT.

The gene calls are TRBV6-5 and TRBJ2-7; TRBD1 matches at 8 bases. V was clipped by 1 base and J by 6 bases; unmatched bases: 5. In germline, CDR1 is MNHEY, CDR2 SVGAGI. The CDR3 extends over 14 amino acids. In DNA form, the CDR3 reads TGTGCCAGCAGTTACTTGCGGACAGGGACCGAGCAGTACTTC. Protein sequence: CASSYLRTGTEQYF.

The rearrangement uses TRBV9 and TRBJ2-1; D unresolved. The germline V gene encodes CDR1 SGDLS and CDR2 YYNGEE. V lost 0 bases to trimming and J lost 2 bases, with 9 bases between them. This CDR3 contains 15 residues. The CDR3 sequence is CASSVVGQTYNEQFF. In DNA form, the CDR3 reads TGTGCCAGCAGCGTAGTTGGGCAAACCTACAATGAGCAGTTCTTC. Full variable domain (outside the CDR3, taken from reference TRBV9 and TRBJ2-1): DSGVTQTPKHLITATGQRVTLRCSPRSGDLSVYWYQQSLDQGLQFLIQYYNGEERAKGNILERFSAQQFPDLHSELNLSSLELGDSALYFCASSVVGQTYNEQFFGPGTRLTVL.

The chain carries TRBV13 and TRBJ2-7; no firm D call. Germline CDR1 and CDR2: PRHDT and FYEKMQ (reference sequence). The CDR3 is made up of 16 amino acids. Trimming cost V 1 base and J 0 bases, with 13 bases left between them. CDR3 amino acids: CASSLAVFPVSYEQYF. The DNA for the CDR3 is TGTGCCAGCAGCTTAGCTGTGTTCCCCGTCTCCTACGAGCAGTACTTC.

The chain links TRBV5-4 to TRBJ2-7, with D tentatively TRBD2 (5 bases). V dropped 4 bases and J dropped 4 bases, with 21 bases sitting between them. Germline V gene sequence: CDR1 SGHNT, CDR2 YYREEE (reference sequence). This CDR3 spans 16 amino acids. CDR3 sequence (DNA): TGTGCCAGCAGCCCCGATTCGGGGAGAAGGGCGTACGAGCAGTACTTC. It codes for CASSPDSGRRAYEQYF.

This rearrangement joins TRBV5-1 to TRBJ2-6; 7 bases align to TRBD2. J gave up 4 bases and V 4 bases, and 5 bases lay outside the gene matches. Germline CDR1 is SGHRS and CDR2 is YFSETQ. This CDR3 is 15 amino acids long. The CDR3 sequence: CASSRAGDGANVLTF. The CDR3 nucleotides read TGCGCCAGCAGCCGGGCGGGGGACGGGGCCAACGTCCTGACTTTC.

This chain joins TRBV5-1 and TRBJ2-1; perhaps TRBD2 as D (5 bases). There are 15 residues in the CDR3. Deletions cut 1 base from V and 1 base from J, with 9 bases between. Looked up from germline, CDR1 is SGHRS and CDR2 is YFSETQ. CDR3 nucleotides: TGCGCCAGCAGCTTGTACAGCGGATCCTACAATGAGCAGTTCTTC. This sequence encodes CASSLYSGSYNEQFF.

The chain recombines TRBV5-1 with TRBJ2-5, with TRBD1 matching over 7 bases. Germline-derived CDR1 and CDR2 are SGHRS and YFSETQ. J lost 0 bases, V lost 0 bases, and 5 bases had no gene match. This CDR3 has 16 amino acids. The CDR3 nucleotides are TGCGCCAGCAGCTTGGGCGACAGGGCCCACCAAGAGACCCAGTACTTC. Amino acid sequence: CASSLGDRAHQETQYF.

This chain uses TRBV5-1 with TRBJ2-7, with D possibly matching TRBD1 (6 bases). V gave up 8 bases and J gave up 3 bases, with 15 bases separating them. Germline CDR1 reads SGHRS; CDR2 reads YFSETQ. This CDR3 has 13 amino acids. The CDR3 DNA reads TGCGCCAGTTCTCCGGGACAACTCTACGAGCAGTACTTC. It yields the protein CASSPGQLYEQYF.

Here the CDR3 reads CASSDASVRRMNYGYTF. The CDR3 coding sequence is TGCGCCAGCAGCGACGCGTCTGTCAGGAGGATGAACTATGGCTACACCTTC. The chain employs TRBV5-1 and TRBJ1-2; D unclear. The CDR3 has 17 residues. Trimming stripped 4 bases from V and 2 bases from J, with 21 bases between. CDR1 is SGHRS, CDR2 YFSETQ, per germline.

There are a few counts of this clone. The chain is built from TRBV11-3 and TRBJ2-5, with 7 bases fitting TRBD1. Germline V gene data show CDR1 as SGHNT and CDR2 as YENEEA. The CDR3 length is 14 residues. J gave up 0 bases and V 8 bases, and 6 bases lay outside the gene matches. CDR3: CASSRDSNQETQYF. The CDR3 DNA follows: TGTGCCAGCTCGAGGGACAGCAACCAAGAGACCCAGTACTTC.

The CDR3 nucleotides are TGTGCCAGCAGAAATGCGGGGGCCGGAAACGAGCAGTACTTC. Amino acid sequence: CASRNAGAGNEQYF. J is TRBJ2-7 and V is TRBV6-5, with a tentative D call TRBD2 (7 bases). Per germline, CDR1 MNHEY and CDR2 SVGAGI. V was clipped by 6 bases and J by 5 bases, with 17 bases between them. CDR3 length: 14 amino acids.

Concerning this clone itself: A read error may account for a junction end that differs from germline. The V gene is TRBV7-7, the J gene TRBJ1-1; 9 bases fit TRBD1. The CDR3 has 13 amino acids. From germline, CDR1 is SSHAT and CDR2 FNYEAQ (reference sequence). The CDR3 spells CASSLGQGTEAFF. Here the CDR3 DNA reads TGTGCTAGCAGCCTTGGACAGGGGACTGAAGCTTTCTTT.

The CDR3 DNA sequence: TGCGCCAGCAGGGGACCGGGACAGGGAGGCTACGAGCAGTACTTC. Its protein is CASRGPGQGGYEQYF. This chain joins TRBV5-1 and TRBJ2-7, with 9 nucleotides matching TRBD1. Germline V lookup: CDR1 SGHRS, CDR2 YFSETQ. CDR3 length: 15 residues. The junction had 9 bases not matched to a gene; V was cut back by 5 bases and J by 3 bases.

The sample holds one count of this clone. The chain carries TRBV5-5 and TRBJ2-7; 12 bases line up with TRBD2. J was trimmed by 7 bases and V by 4 bases; bases with no gene match: 15. Germline V gene lookup returns CDR1 SGHKS and CDR2 YYEKEE (reference sequence). This CDR3 has 17 amino acids. CDR3 coding DNA: TGTGCCAGCAGCCTGGTGGGTTCGGGACTAGCGGGCCAGGAGCAGTACTTC. This codes for CASSLVGSGLAGQEQYF.

The V gene is TRBV11-2, the J gene TRBJ2-5; TRBD2 matches 7 bases. CDR3 length: 17 amino acids. V dropped 1 base and J dropped 1; count of bases not matched to a gene: 9. CDR1 is SGHAT, CDR2 FQNNGV, per germline. DNA for the CDR3: TGTGCCAGCAGCTTAGGTATTAGCGGGTCGTCCCAAGAGACCCAGTACTTC. This codes for CASSLGISGSSQETQYF.

V gene TRBV6-5 combines with J gene TRBJ1-5; 8 bases agree with TRBD1. The CDR3 totals 15 residues. Germline lookup yields CDR1 MNHEY and CDR2 SVGAGI. V shed 4 bases, J shed 6 bases, and the junction held 8 bases outside the gene matches. The CDR3 reads CASSSRTGIRQPQHF. The CDR3 bases are TGTGCCAGCAGTTCCCGGACAGGGATACGTCAGCCCCAGCATTTT.

The J gene is TRBJ1-2, the V gene TRBV5-4; D is unresolved. The V gene's germline CDR1 is SGHNT and CDR2 YYREEE (reference sequence). CDR3 length: 17 residues. Trimming removed 0 bases at V and 1 base at J, with 16 bases between. CDR3 region: CASSLEVTYGGNYGYTF. The CDR3 bases are TGTGCCAGCAGCTTGGAAGTAACGTACGGAGGTAACTATGGCTACACCTTC.

The chain couples TRBV6-6 to TRBJ2-7; D ambiguous. The germline V and J ends were trimmed by 5 bases and 3 bases, with 5 bases remaining between them. The CDR3 runs to 11 residues. The V gene's germline CDR1 is MNHNY and CDR2 SVGAGI (reference sequence). The CDR3 DNA is TGTGCCAGCAGTACTTTCTACGAGCAGTACTTC. Translating gives CASSTFYEQYF.

This chain links TRBV27 with TRBJ2-3, with 8 bases lining up with TRBD1. The germline CDR1 and CDR2 sequences are MNHEY and SMNVEV (reference sequence). V lost 5 bases and J lost 0; bases outside the gene matches: 7. This CDR3 comprises 16 residues. CDR3 sequence reads: CASSTRTGYSTDTQYF. Here the CDR3 DNA reads TGTGCCAGCAGTACCCGGACAGGGTATAGCACAGATACGCAGTATTTT.